This T cell receptor (beta chain) is drawn from a study of identifying expanded T cells in peripheral blood. Study-wide results and limits: Technical replicates showed around 1.2 changed clones; approximately 2 weeks 15 to 20; four weeks 19. Clone count variance between approximately two-week samples rose with total template count.

Produced via immunoSEQ multiplex PCR; TCRdb's table is partial and in-frame only. The sample holds fewer than 85,000 clones, about four fifths seen once. No infections or other immune events were documented during collection. This clone showed up just a few times. Its antigen is unidentified. V was pared by 2 bases and J by 8 bases, with 13 bases between. The germline gives CDR1 MNHEY, CDR2 SVGAGI. The CDR3 consists of 14 residues. Sequenced: blood. The origin of this receptor is a person aged 18 to 75 in good health. This chain connects TRBV6-5 to TRBJ2-1; D is unclear. The CDR3 nucleotides read TGTGCCAGCAGTTACGGTCAAATCTCCGATGAGCAGTTCTTC. Protein product: CASSYGQISDEQFF.